This record covers a single T cell receptor beta chain. The data belong to a study of blood T cell repertoires in COVID-19. Across the study: PBMCs, B-cell-depleted T cells, or T cells provided the cDNA or gDNA that made up the material.

The trim removed 1 base at V and 3 bases at J, leaving 5 bases unmatched. Per the germline V gene, CDR1 is LGHNA and CDR2 is YSLEER. The CDR3 totals 16 residues. In the original processing: Reference gene primer amplification in the assay estimated nucleated cell counts. The table came from immunoSEQ multiplex PCR; TCRdb's copy has only in-frame clones and leaves some out. Clone size and the V and J calls come from that table; the DNA yielded D and trimming. The table includes approximately 150,000 clones, roughly nine tenths detected once. This chain links TRBV4-3 with TRBJ2-2, with TRBD2 matching 7 bases. This receptor was identified in a woman between 55 and 75 years old with active COVID-19. The specimen sequenced was peripheral blood. This CDR3 reads CASSQGTGGYTGELFF. The CDR3 DNA reads TGCGCCAGCAGCCAAGGGACCGGGGGGTACACCGGGGAGCTGTTTTTT.